The rows below give T cell receptor beta chains drawn from one sample of a study of T cell repertoires in cytomegalovirus infection. TCRdb used MiXCR to reprocess the reads, holding one entry per CDR3 protein. The sample lists approximately 910,000 distinct CDR3 sequences; around 30% were seen once. Antigens of these TCRs are unknown. Source: cultured CD8+ T cells from PBMCs, taken from culture after CMV antigen stimulation. The origin of the receptors is a human donor in good health (CMV status not recorded). Some clones in this sample may be carry-over from other donors' samples. Both conserved end residues are part of each CDR3. The order of the fields is CDR3 protein, CDR3 DNA, V gene, D gene, clone size, J gene. D genes are given only for firm matches. The listing skips clone size in some rows; elsewhere it reads once, few, many or a size class.

CASQGSRDNNSPLHF TGTGCCAGCCAAGGCAGCCGGGACAATAATTCACCCCTCCACTTT TRBV9 . . TRBJ1-6
CASSTTGTTANQPQHF TGTGCCAGCAGCACCACCGGGACCACAGCTAATCAGCCCCAGCATTTT TRBV7-2 . . TRBJ1-5
CASSLGRAMNTEAFF TGTGCCAGCAGTTTAGGGAGGGCGATGAACACTGAAGCTTTCTTT TRBV27 . many TRBJ1-1
CASRGKDGPNSPLHF TGTGCCAGCAGGGGAAAGGACGGGCCTAATTCACCCCTCCACTTT TRBV7-6 . few TRBJ1-6
CASSPDKITDTQYF TGTGCCAGCAGTCCGGACAAAATCACAGATACGCAGTATTTT TRBV28 . few TRBJ2-3
CASSLDGTGPSRQPQHF TGTGCCAGCAGCTTAGACGGGACAGGGCCTTCTCGTCAGCCCCAGCATTTT TRBV7-9 TRBD1 few TRBJ1-5
CASSFRGGPQHF TGTGCCAGCAGCTTCAGGGGGGGGCCCCAGCATTTT TRBV5-6 TRBD1 few TRBJ1-5
CVSSLTGGLSQPQHF TGTGTCAGCAGTTTGACCGGGGGCCTCAGTCAGCCCCAGCATTTT TRBV27 . once TRBJ1-5
CASSYNGGETQYF TGTGCCAGCAGTTACAACGGTGGAGAGACCCAGTACTTC TRBV6-5 . few TRBJ2-5
CSVVYGTYEQYF TGCAGCGTTGTGTACGGTACCTACGAGCAGTACTTC TRBV29-1 . . TRBJ2-7
CASSQEGTSGGHGEFF TGTGCCAGCAGCCAAGAAGGGACTAGCGGGGGCCACGGGGAGTTCTTC TRBV7-9 TRBD2 . TRBJ2-1
CASSSPSWGTGETQYF TGTGCCAGCAGTTCCCCCTCGTGGGGCACGGGAGAGACCCAGTACTTC TRBV28 . . TRBJ2-5
CASSVLWGSGANVLTF TGTGCCAGCAGCGTCCTATGGGGCTCTGGGGCCAACGTCCTGACTTTC TRBV5-4 . few TRBJ2-6
CASRLQLNYGYTF TGTGCCAGCAGATTACAGCTCAACTATGGCTACACCTTC TRBV6-5 . . TRBJ1-2
CASSLDWGTLSGNTIYF TGTGCCAGCAGCTTAGATTGGGGTACCCTCTCTGGAAACACCATATATTTT TRBV11-2 . few TRBJ1-3
CASSLAGVDNEQFF TGCGCCAGCAGCTTGGCCGGTGTAGACAATGAGCAGTTCTTC TRBV5-1 . . TRBJ2-1
CASSLQGGKNIQYF TGTGCCAGCAGCTTACAGGGAGGCAAAAACATTCAGTACTTC TRBV7-9 . many TRBJ2-4
CASSTRGLNTEAFF TGTGCCAGCAGCACGAGGGGCCTGAACACTGAAGCTTTCTTT TRBV7-6 . few TRBJ1-1
CASSIVRDRGLSTEAFF TGTGCCAGTAGTATAGTTAGGGACAGGGGTTTAAGTACTGAAGCTTTCTTT TRBV19 TRBD1 few TRBJ1-1
CASSKPGATGNQPQHF TGTGCCAGCAGCAAACCTGGGGCAACGGGCAATCAGCCCCAGCATTTT TRBV7-8 . many TRBJ1-5
CASSSKGAYTIYF TGTGCCAGCAGTTCCAAGGGGGCGTACACCATATATTTT TRBV28 TRBD1 . TRBJ1-3
CASSVGGKFDPEAFF TGTGCCAGCAGCGTAGGCGGGAAGTTTGATCCTGAAGCTTTCTTT TRBV9 . . TRBJ1-1
CASRWGSGEQYF TGTGCCAGCCGGTGGGGGTCGGGAGAGCAGTACTTC TRBV19 . few TRBJ2-7
CASSEAGAPRDEQFF TGTGCCAGCAGCGAGGCGGGGGCCCCGAGGGATGAGCAGTTCTTC TRBV2 . few TRBJ2-1
CASSISRGKNTEAFF TGTGCCAGTAGTATATCGCGGGGCAAGAACACTGAAGCTTTCTTT TRBV19 . . TRBJ1-1
CASSVRDGEYYEQYF TGTGCCAGCAGCGTAAGGGACGGTGAATACTACGAGCAGTACTTC TRBV7-2 . many TRBJ2-7
CASSESGGYEQFF TGTGCCAGCAGTGAAAGCGGGGGATATGAGCAGTTCTTC TRBV6-1 TRBD2 many TRBJ2-1
CASSYSLWGTGNSPLHF TGTGCCAGCAGTTACTCGCTCTGGGGGACAGGAAATTCACCCCTCCACTTT TRBV6-2/TRBV6-3 TRBD1 . TRBJ1-6
CASSYGTGRNQPQHF TGTGCCAGCAGTTACGGGACAGGGAGGAATCAGCCCCAGCATTTT TRBV6-2/TRBV6-3 TRBD1 . TRBJ1-5
CASSQDTGVLSYNEQFF TGCGCCAGCAGCCAAGATACAGGGGTCCTCTCCTACAATGAGCAGTTCTTC TRBV4-1 TRBD1 . TRBJ2-1
CASSSLGEGAYEQYF TGCGCCAGCAGCTCCCTGGGGGAGGGGGCCTACGAGCAGTACTTC TRBV5-1 . . TRBJ2-7
CASAGYQATDTQYF TGTGCCAGCGCGGGGTATCAGGCAACAGATACGCAGTATTTT TRBV13 . . TRBJ2-3
CSARVGGYTF TGCAGTGCTAGAGTGGGCGGCTACACCTTC TRBV20-1 . . TRBJ1-2
CAIRTENTEAFF TGTGCCATCAGGACAGAGAACACTGAAGCTTTCTTT TRBV10-3 . few TRBJ1-1
CASRGTADNEQFF TGTGCCAGCAGGGGGACAGCGGACAATGAGCAGTTCTTC TRBV28 TRBD1 . TRBJ2-1
CASSYPRNGQSFNTGELFF TGTGCCAGCAGTTACCCGAGGAATGGACAGAGTTTTAACACCGGGGAGCTGTTTTTT TRBV6-5 . few TRBJ2-2
CSARGRGRPEAFF TGCAGTGCTAGAGGGAGGGGTCGTCCTGAAGCTTTCTTT TRBV20-1 . . TRBJ1-1
CASSIPNLNTEAFF TGTGCCAGTAGTATTCCGAACTTGAACACTGAAGCTTTCTTT TRBV19 . few TRBJ1-1
CASSLGQYYGYTF TGTGCCAGCAGCTTAGGACAGTACTATGGCTACACCTTC TRBV7-2 . many TRBJ1-2
CASSFAGLETQYF TGTGCCAGCAGCTTTGCGGGGCTGGAGACCCAGTACTTC TRBV7-2 . . TRBJ2-5
CASSQEARVYNEQFF TGTGCCAGCAGCCAAGAGGCCAGGGTCTACAATGAGCAGTTCTTC TRBV14 . . TRBJ2-1
CASSYGQVSEAFF TGTGCCAGCAGTTACGGGCAGGTCAGCGAAGCTTTCTTT TRBV6-5 . once TRBJ1-1
CASGTTGYGYTF TGTGCTAGTGGTACTACAGGGTATGGCTACACCTTC TRBV12-5 . few TRBJ1-2
CASSQPNSSNEKLFF TGCGCCAGCAGTCAACCCAACTCCTCTAATGAAAAACTGTTTTTT TRBV23-1 . . TRBJ1-4
CSARGLAGGQDTQYF TGCAGTGCTAGGGGCCTAGCGGGGGGTCAAGATACGCAGTATTTT TRBV20-1 TRBD2 . TRBJ2-3
CASSLSGIPFNEQFF TGTGCCAGCAGTTTGTCAGGGATTCCGTTCAATGAGCAGTTCTTC TRBV27 . few TRBJ2-1
CASSLAWNWGGYNEQFF TGTGCCAGCAGTCTCGCCTGGAATTGGGGTGGCTACAATGAGCAGTTCTTC TRBV27 . few TRBJ2-1
CASSYPDIEAFF TGTGCCAGCAGTTATCCGGACATTGAAGCTTTCTTT TRBV6-2/TRBV6-3 . few TRBJ1-1
CATSQGNEQFF TGTGCCACCAGCCAGGGGAATGAGCAGTTCTTC TRBV15 . . TRBJ2-1
CASSYSEGPHNEQFF TGTGCCAGCAGTTACTCTGAGGGGCCCCACAATGAGCAGTTCTTC TRBV6-2/TRBV6-3 . few TRBJ2-1
CASSFGGGPHNEQFF TGTGCCAGCAGCTTTGGAGGGGGGCCCCACAATGAGCAGTTCTTC TRBV5-6 . . TRBJ2-1
CASRSPGQSYEQYF TGTGCCAGCAGGAGTCCGGGACAGAGCTACGAGCAGTACTTC TRBV27 TRBD1 . TRBJ2-7
CASSQGSGQLQFF TGTGCCAGCAGCCAAGGCTCGGGGCAACTCCAGTTCTTC TRBV3-1 . few TRBJ2-1
CASSEDDEQFF TGTGCCAGCAGTGAAGATGATGAGCAGTTCTTC TRBV2 . . TRBJ2-1